Below are 4 T cell receptor beta chains sequenced from a single sample in a study of PD-L1 blockade in urothelial cancer (dated by TCRdb to about 2017). Library prep was done by the immunoSEQ multiplex PCR assay. TCRdb holds this immuneACCESS table with in-frame rearrangements only. Some clones are missing; in checked studies, unresolved V genes explain under half, and the rest has no known cause. Recorded for this sample are 90,000 to 120,000 clones; approximately 91% of them occurred a single time. Jointly, the top ten make up just over 0.9% of the sample. Sequencing was performed on PBMCs, taken around atezolizumab (anti-PD-L1) treatment. Receptors originate from an elderly woman with urothelial cancer.

The chain carries TRBV15 and TRBJ2-1; TRBD2 matches 9 bases. Germline V gives CDR1 LNHNV, CDR2 YYDKDF (reference sequence). The junction had 6 bases not matched to a gene; V was cut back by 1 base and J by 8 bases. CDR3 length: 15 amino acids. CDR3 nucleotide sequence: TGTGCCACCAGCAGAGGGGTAGCGGGAGCGGATGAGCAGTTCTTC. This codes for CATSRGVAGADEQFF.

The CDR3 reads CASSPAGDTQYF. DNA of the CDR3: TGTGCCAGCAGCCCCGCGGGGGATACGCAGTATTTT. J is TRBJ2-3 and V is TRBV27; weak D call: TRBD2 (6 bases). The germline V gene has CDR1 MNHEY and CDR2 SMNVEV (reference sequence). This CDR3 comprises 12 residues. V shed 6 bases and J shed 6 bases, with 10 bases lying between them.

The chain is built from TRBV30 and TRBJ1-1; TRBD1 might be the D (6 bases). The V and J ends lost 2 bases and 1 base respectively, with 20 bases between them. The CDR3 has 17 amino acids. Germline V lookup: CDR1 GTSNPN, CDR2 SVGIG (reference sequence). The CDR3 DNA sequence: TGTGCCTGGAGTCATCCGGGACACCGAGGGGCGAACACTGAAGCTTTCTTT. Translating gives CAWSHPGHRGANTEAFF.

V and J are TRBV10-3 and TRBJ2-3; 8 nucleotides agree with TRBD2. J lost 6 bases, V lost 3 bases, and 8 bases had no gene match. Germline-derived CDR1 and CDR2 are ENHRY and SYGVKD. This CDR3 has 15 amino acids. The CDR3 nucleotides read TGTGCCATCAGTGAACGCCCGGGAGGGCCGGATACGCAGTATTTT. This codes for CAISERPGGPDTQYF.